This TCR beta chain was recorded in a study of blood T cell repertoires in COVID-19. Study in general: There were acute and convalescent COVID-19 samples, and they came from the United States, Italy and Spain. Sources were T cells, B-cell-depleted T cells, or PBMCs; the material itself was cDNA or gDNA.

In the original workflow: Scientists estimated how many nucleated cells there were by amplifying reference gene primers. The protocol was immunoSEQ multiplex PCR, while the TCRdb copy is restricted to in-frame clones and leaves out a portion. Clonal size and the V and J genes are those of that table, whereas D and trimming came from the DNA. Among roughly 120,000 clones listed, 82% were seen once. Trimming pared 3 bases from V and 4 bases from J, leaving 14 bases between. The CDR3 consists of 15 residues. Germline V gene sequence: CDR1 SGHVS, CDR2 FNYEAQ. Sequenced sample: peripheral blood. The origin of this receptor is a man aged 65 to 85 with active or convalescent COVID-19. V is TRBV7-6 and J is TRBJ2-3; perhaps TRBD2 as D (6 bases). The CDR3 loop is CASSLTSPSADTQYF. The CDR3 coding sequence is TGTGCCAGCAGCTTGACTAGTCCCTCCGCAGATACGCAGTATTTT. The full variable domain, completed using reference TRBV7-6 and TRBJ2-3, is GAGVSQSPRYKVTKRGQDVALRCDPISGHVSLYWYRQALGQGPEFLTYFNYEAQQDKSGLPNDRFSAERPEGSISTLTIQRTEQRDSAMYRCASSLTSPSADTQYFGPGTRLTVL.